The 17 T cell receptor beta chains presented below share a single source sample, sequenced in a study of shared clonotypes between healthy human individuals. Naive CD8 isolation took CD45RO-negative cells positively selected for CCR7 and excluded terminally differentiated effector memory CD45RA+ cells. TCRdb's copy holds only in-frame clones and misses some; the assay was immunoSEQ multiplex PCR. Of about 1.9 million clones listed, about 94% were seen once; the top ten hold approximately 1.6%. Sequencing used naive CD8+ T cells from PBMCs. The receptor set was obtained from a man aged 18 to 29 in good health. Some clones in this sample may be carry-over from other donors' samples.

The chain uses TRBV15 and TRBJ2-1, with TRBD2 as a possible D gene (5 bases). The CDR3 totals 12 residues. Germline-derived CDR1 and CDR2 are LNHNV and YYDKDF (reference sequence). The V and J ends lost 7 bases and 4 bases respectively, with 8 bases between them. The CDR3 DNA is TGTGCCACCACCCCGGGGTACAATGAGCAGTTCTTC. As protein: CATTPGYNEQFF. The full variable domain, with the rest looked up from reference TRBV15 and TRBJ2-1, is DAMVIQNPRYQVTQFGKPVTLSCSQTLNHNVMYWYQQKSSQAPKLLFHYYDKDFNNEADTPDNFQSRRPNTSFCFLDIRSPGLGDTAMYLCATTPGYNEQFFGPGTRLTVL.

The CDR3 here is CASSLSGKGDTQYF. The CDR3 DNA reads as TGTGCCAGCAGCTTGAGCGGGAAAGGGGATACGCAGTATTTT. V is TRBV7-9 and J is TRBJ2-3; 7 bases line up with TRBD2. CDR1 SEHNR and CDR2 FQNEAQ come from the germline V gene (reference sequence). With 3 bases clipped from V and 6 bases from J, the junction kept 6 bases outside the gene matches. The CDR3 runs 14 residues.

The chain employs TRBV5-6 and TRBJ2-7, with 10 bases that match TRBD1. CDR3 length equals 16 residues. Germline values: CDR1 SGHDT, CDR2 YYEEEE. J lost 3 bases, V lost 5 bases, and 11 bases had no gene match. CDR3 region: CASSWGTGQGNYEQYF. The CDR3 DNA follows: TGTGCCAGCAGTTGGGGAACGGGACAGGGGAACTACGAGCAGTACTTC.

J is TRBJ2-7 and V is TRBV2; tentatively, D is TRBD1 or TRBD2 (5 bases each). V lost 3 bases, J lost 2 bases, and 11 bases lay in between. This CDR3 is built from 14 residues. The germline V gene encodes CDR1 SNHLY and CDR2 FYNNEI. CDR3 protein: CASSDRGVAYEQYF. The CDR3 coding sequence is TGTGCCAGCAGTGATAGAGGGGTAGCCTACGAGCAGTACTTC. Combining the CDR3 with reference TRBV2 and TRBJ2-7 gives the whole variable domain EPEVTQTPSHQVTQMGQEVILRCVPISNHLYFYWYRQILGQKVEFLVSFYNNEISEKSEIFDDQFSVERPDGSNFTLKIRSTKLEDSAMYFCASSDRGVAYEQYFGPGTRLTVT.

This chain joins TRBV27 and TRBJ1-1; a possible D gene is TRBD1 (5 bases). CDR3 length: 14 amino acids. Germline-derived CDR1 and CDR2 are MNHEY and SMNVEV (reference sequence). Deletions cut 3 bases from V and 1 base from J, with 9 bases between. The CDR3 spells CASSFGGTNTEAFF. The CDR3, as DNA: TGTGCCAGCAGTTTTGGGGGGACGAACACTGAAGCTTTCTTT.

The V gene is TRBV5-1, the J gene TRBJ2-7, with D tentatively TRBD1 (6 bases). The CDR3 has 15 residues. From germline, CDR1 is SGHRS and CDR2 YFSETQ. V shed 0 bases and J shed 0 bases, with 10 bases lying between them. For the CDR3, the DNA is TGCGCCAGCAGCTTGGCCCCGGGACACTCCTACGAGCAGTACTTC. This gives the protein CASSLAPGHSYEQYF.

The rearrangement links TRBV7-2 to TRBJ1-2; D may be TRBD1 (6 bases). The CDR3 covers 11 residues. Trimming took off 10 bases at V and 14 bases at J, with 20 bases between the two ends. Per germline, CDR1 SGHTA and CDR2 FQGNSA. The CDR3 loop reads CAIPRGQGVTF. Written as DNA, the CDR3 is TGTGCCATCCCCCGGGGGCAAGGGGTAACCTTC. Together with reference TRBV7-2 and TRBJ1-2, the CDR3 gives the full variable domain: GAGVSQSPSNKVTEKGKDVELRCDPISGHTALYWYRQSLGQGLEFLIYFQGNSAPDKSGLPSDRFSAERTGGSVSTLTIQRTQQEDSAVYLCAIPRGQGVTFGSGTRLTVV.

J is TRBJ2-2 and V is TRBV9; 7 positions match TRBD1. This CDR3 is 19 amino acids long. Germline CDR1 reads SGDLS; CDR2 reads YYNGEE. V dropped 3 bases and J dropped 0; count of bases not matched to a gene: 14. The CDR3 DNA sequence: TGTGCCAGCAGCGAATCCCGGGACAGCAACACACCGAACACCGGGGAGCTGTTTTTT. It codes for CASSESRDSNTPNTGELFF.

Comment on this clone: Distinct nucleotide sequences in the sample also encode this CDR3. In DNA, the CDR3 is TGTGCCAGCAGTCGACTAGCCGGCGACGAGCAGTACTTC. Its translation: CASSRLAGDEQYF. The chain joins TRBV28 to TRBJ2-7; 7 nucleotides line up with TRBD2. Looked up from germline, CDR1 is MDHEN and CDR2 is SYDVKM. V gave up 5 bases and J gave up 5 bases; unmatched junction bases: 6. CDR3 length: 13 amino acids. Based on the CDR3 plus reference TRBV28 and TRBJ2-7, the full variable domain is DVKVTQSSRYLVKRTGEKVFLECVQDMDHENMFWYRQDPGLGLRLIYFSYDVKMKEKGDIPEGYSVSREKKERFSLILESASTNQTSMYLCASSRLAGDEQYFGPGTRLTVT.

The rearrangement uses TRBV11-2 and TRBJ2-3; the match to TRBD2 covers 7 bases. In germline, CDR1 is SGHAT, CDR2 FQNNGV. Unmatched junction bases numbered 10, after V lost 4 bases and J lost 3 bases. The CDR3 is made up of 16 amino acids. DNA for the CDR3: TGTGCCAGCAGCTCTCTCCGGGGGACTACAACAGATACGCAGTATTTT. As protein: CASSSLRGTTTDTQYF.

The V call is TRBV27, the J call TRBJ2-6, with D possibly being TRBD1 (6 bases). This CDR3 comprises 19 residues. The germline V gene has CDR1 MNHEY and CDR2 SMNVEV (reference sequence). Trimming took off 3 bases at V and 0 bases at J, with 18 bases between the two ends. The CDR3 spells CASSLYSGTLVSGANVLTF. The CDR3 DNA reads as TGTGCCAGCAGTTTGTATTCCGGGACACTCGTCTCTGGGGCCAACGTCCTGACTTTC.

This chain's CDR3 is CASSSTGGNQPQHF. The CDR3 DNA is TGTGCCAGTAGTTCAACGGGGGGCAATCAGCCCCAGCATTTT. The chain combines TRBV19 with TRBJ1-5; possible D gene TRBD1, 5 bases. Germline V gives CDR1 LNHDA, CDR2 SQIVND (reference sequence). With 5 bases removed from V and 2 bases from J, the gap between germline ends came to 10 bases. This CDR3 is built from 14 residues.

This chain joins TRBV28 and TRBJ1-5; maybe TRBD1 (5 bases). The CDR3 length is 13 residues. The germline V gene has CDR1 MDHEN and CDR2 SYDVKM. Trimming shortened V by 0 bases and J by 5 bases, and 5 bases separated the two germline ends. CDR3 bases: TGTGCCAGCAGTTTATGGGGGGATCAGCCCCAGCATTTT. Encoded protein: CASSLWGDQPQHF.

The rearrangement joins TRBV5-1 to TRBJ1-1; D not resolved. The V gene's germline CDR1 is SGHRS and CDR2 YFSETQ. This CDR3 is 13 amino acids long. The germline V and J ends were trimmed by 2 bases and 1 base, with 6 bases remaining between them. CDR3 in DNA: TGCGCCAGCAGCTTCGCAGGGAACACTGAAGCTTTCTTT. Encoded protein: CASSFAGNTEAFF.

This rearrangement joins TRBV27 to TRBJ2-7; 12 nucleotides match TRBD2. The V and J ends lost 3 bases and 4 bases, in that order; junction bases with no gene match: 7. Germline V gene sequence: CDR1 MNHEY, CDR2 SMNVEV (reference sequence). The CDR3 runs 16 residues. DNA of the CDR3: TGTGCCAGCAGTTTCATACTAGCGGGAGGCGCGTACGAGCAGTACTTC. Translated, it gives CASSFILAGGAYEQYF.

This clone showed up just once. This rearrangement joins TRBV5-1 to TRBJ1-2; possibly TRBD1 for D (5 bases). The germline V and J ends were trimmed by 7 bases and 6 bases, with 19 bases remaining between them. The CDR3 is made up of 14 amino acids. Germline values: CDR1 SGHRS, CDR2 YFSETQ. CDR3 sequence (DNA): TGCGCCAGCGCTGATTCCGGGGCCGGCGATGGCTACACCTTC. It encodes CASADSGAGDGYTF.

The chain recombines TRBV19 with TRBJ2-7; weak D call: TRBD1 (6 bases). Trimming cost V 6 bases and J 5 bases, with 20 bases left between them. CDR3 length: 15 amino acids. Per the germline V gene, CDR1 is LNHDA and CDR2 is SQIVND (reference sequence). CDR3 amino acids: CASSQRDTSGDEQYF. CDR3 sequence (DNA): TGTGCCAGTAGCCAAAGGGACACCTCAGGCGACGAGCAGTACTTC.